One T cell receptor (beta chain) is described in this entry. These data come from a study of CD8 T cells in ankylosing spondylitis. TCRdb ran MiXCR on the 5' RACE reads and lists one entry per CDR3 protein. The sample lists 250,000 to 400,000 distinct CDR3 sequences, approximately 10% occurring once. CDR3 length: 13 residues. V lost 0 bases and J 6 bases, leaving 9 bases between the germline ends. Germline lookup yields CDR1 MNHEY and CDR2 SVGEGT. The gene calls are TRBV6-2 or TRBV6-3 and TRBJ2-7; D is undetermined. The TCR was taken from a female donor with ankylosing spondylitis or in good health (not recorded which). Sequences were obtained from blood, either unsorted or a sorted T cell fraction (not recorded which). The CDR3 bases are TGTGCCAGCAGTTACTCGTATTCTGCCGAGCAGTACTTC. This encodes CASSYSYSAEQYF.